This T cell receptor beta chain was recorded in a study of control samples from healthy donors and cancer patients. Only in-frame clones appear in the TCRdb table, and some are missing; sequencing was by immunoSEQ multiplex PCR. The sample contains about 160,000 clones, 70% to 90% of which appear only once. V gave up 6 bases and J gave up 7 bases, with 19 bases separating them. This CDR3 spans 15 amino acids. CDR1 is MDHEN and CDR2 is SYDVKM in the germline V gene. This chain uses TRBV28 with TRBJ2-1, with D possibly matching TRBD2 (6 bases). Sequenced sample: blood. The sequence derives from a man aged 25 to 40 in good health. This CDR3 is CASRGTSSGENEQFF. CDR3 bases: TGTGCCAGCAGGGGAACTAGCAGCGGCGAGAATGAGCAGTTCTTC.